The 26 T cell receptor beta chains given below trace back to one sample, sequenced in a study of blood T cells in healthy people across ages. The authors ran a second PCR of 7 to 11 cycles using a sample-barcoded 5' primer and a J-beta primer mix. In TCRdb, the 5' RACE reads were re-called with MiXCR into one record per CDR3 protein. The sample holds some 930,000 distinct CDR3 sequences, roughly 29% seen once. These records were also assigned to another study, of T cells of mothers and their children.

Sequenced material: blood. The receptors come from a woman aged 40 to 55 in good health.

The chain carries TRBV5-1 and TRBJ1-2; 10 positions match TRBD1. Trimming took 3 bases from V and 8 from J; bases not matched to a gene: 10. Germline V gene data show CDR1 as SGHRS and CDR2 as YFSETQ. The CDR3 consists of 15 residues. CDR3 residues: CASSSSSGTGVGYTF. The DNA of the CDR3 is TGCGCCAGCAGCTCTTCATCCGGGACAGGGGTCGGCTACACCTTC. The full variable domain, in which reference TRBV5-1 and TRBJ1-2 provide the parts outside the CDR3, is KAGVTQTPRYLIKTRGQQVTLSCSPISGHRSVSWYQQTPGQGLQFLFEYFSETQRNKGNFPGRFSGRQFSNSRSEMNVSTLELGDSALYLCASSSSSGTGVGYTFGSGTRLTVV.

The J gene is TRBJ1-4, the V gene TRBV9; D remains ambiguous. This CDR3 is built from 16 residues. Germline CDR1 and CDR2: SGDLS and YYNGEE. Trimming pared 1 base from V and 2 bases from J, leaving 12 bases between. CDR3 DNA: TGTGCCAGCAGCGTATCCTATGGGGAGACTAATGAAAAACTGTTTTTT. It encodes CASSVSYGETNEKLFF.

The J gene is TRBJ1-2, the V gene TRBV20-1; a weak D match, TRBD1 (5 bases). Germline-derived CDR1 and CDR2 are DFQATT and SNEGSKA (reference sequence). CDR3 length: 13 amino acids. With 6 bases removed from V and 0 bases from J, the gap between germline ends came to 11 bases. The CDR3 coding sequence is TGCAGTGCGGGGGACGGTACTAACTATGGCTACACCTTC. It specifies CSAGDGTNYGYTF.

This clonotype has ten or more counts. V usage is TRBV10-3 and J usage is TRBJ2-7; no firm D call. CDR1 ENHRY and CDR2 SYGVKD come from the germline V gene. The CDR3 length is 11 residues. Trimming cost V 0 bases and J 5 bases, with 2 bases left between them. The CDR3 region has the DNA TGTGCCATCAGTGAGTCGGACGAGCAGTACTTC. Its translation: CAISESDEQYF.

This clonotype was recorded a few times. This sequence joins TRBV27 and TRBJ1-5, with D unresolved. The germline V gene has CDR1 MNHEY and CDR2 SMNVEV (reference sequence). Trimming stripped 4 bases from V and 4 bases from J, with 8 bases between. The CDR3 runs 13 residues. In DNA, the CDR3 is TGTGCCAGCAGTTCCGGGTGGAATCAGCCCCAGCATTTT. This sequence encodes CASSSGWNQPQHF.

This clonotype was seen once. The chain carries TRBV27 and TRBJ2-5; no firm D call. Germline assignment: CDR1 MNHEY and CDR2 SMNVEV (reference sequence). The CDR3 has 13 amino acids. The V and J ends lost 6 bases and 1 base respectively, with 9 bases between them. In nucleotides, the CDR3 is TGTGCCAGCAGCCGCGCTATCCAAGAGACCCAGTACTTC. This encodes CASSRAIQETQYF.

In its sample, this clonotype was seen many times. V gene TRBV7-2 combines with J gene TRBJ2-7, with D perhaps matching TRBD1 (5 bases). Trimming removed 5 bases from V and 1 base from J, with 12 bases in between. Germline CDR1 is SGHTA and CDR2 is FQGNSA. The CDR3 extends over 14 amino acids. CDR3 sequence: CASSARTGSYEQYF. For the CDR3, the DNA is TGTGCCAGCAGCGCCAGAACAGGTTCCTACGAGCAGTACTTC.

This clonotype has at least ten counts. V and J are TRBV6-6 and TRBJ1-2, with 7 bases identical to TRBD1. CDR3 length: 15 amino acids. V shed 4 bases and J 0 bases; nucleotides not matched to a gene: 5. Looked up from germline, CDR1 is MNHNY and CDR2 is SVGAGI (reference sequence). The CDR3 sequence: CASSSPGQSNYGYTF. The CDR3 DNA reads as TGTGCCAGCAGTTCTCCGGGACAGTCTAACTATGGCTACACCTTC.

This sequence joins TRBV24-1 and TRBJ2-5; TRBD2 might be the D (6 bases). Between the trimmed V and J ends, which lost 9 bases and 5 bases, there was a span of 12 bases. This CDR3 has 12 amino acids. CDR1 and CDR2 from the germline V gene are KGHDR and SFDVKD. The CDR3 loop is CATDSAGETQYF. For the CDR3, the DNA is TGTGCCACCGACTCGGCGGGGGAGACCCAGTACTTC.

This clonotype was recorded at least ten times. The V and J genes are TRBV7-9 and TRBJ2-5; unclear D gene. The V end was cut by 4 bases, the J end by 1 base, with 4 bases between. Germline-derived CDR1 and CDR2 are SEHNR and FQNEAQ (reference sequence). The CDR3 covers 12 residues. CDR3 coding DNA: TGTGCCAGCAGCTCTGTCCAAGAGACCCAGTACTTC. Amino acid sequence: CASSSVQETQYF.

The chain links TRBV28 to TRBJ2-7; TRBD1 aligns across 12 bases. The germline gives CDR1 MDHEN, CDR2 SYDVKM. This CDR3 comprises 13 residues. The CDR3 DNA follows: TGTGTCGGCCGGGACAGGGGGCACGGCGAGCAGTACTTC. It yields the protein CVGRDRGHGEQYF.

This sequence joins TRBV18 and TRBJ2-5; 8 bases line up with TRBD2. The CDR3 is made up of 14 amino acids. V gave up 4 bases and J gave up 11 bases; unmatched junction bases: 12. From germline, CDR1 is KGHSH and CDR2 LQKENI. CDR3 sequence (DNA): TGTGCCAGCTCACGCGGGACTAGTGCCAATGAGCAGTACTTC. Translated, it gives CASSRGTSANEQYF. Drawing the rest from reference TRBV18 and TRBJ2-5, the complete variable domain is NAGVMQNPRHLVRRRGQEARLRCSPMKGHSHVYWYRQLPEEGLKFMVYLQKENIIDESGMPKERFSAEFPKEGPSILRIQQVVRGDSAAYFCASSRGTSANEQYFGPGTRLLVL.

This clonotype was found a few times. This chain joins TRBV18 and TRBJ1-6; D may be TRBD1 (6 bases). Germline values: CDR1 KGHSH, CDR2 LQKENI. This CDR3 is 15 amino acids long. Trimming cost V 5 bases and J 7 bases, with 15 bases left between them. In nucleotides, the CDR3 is TGTGCCAGCTCAGCCAAACAGGGCTACAATTCACCCCTCCACTTT. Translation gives CASSAKQGYNSPLHF.

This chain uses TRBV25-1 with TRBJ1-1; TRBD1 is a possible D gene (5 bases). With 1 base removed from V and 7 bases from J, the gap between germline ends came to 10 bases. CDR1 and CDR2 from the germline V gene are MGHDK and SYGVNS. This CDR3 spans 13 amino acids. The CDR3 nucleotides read TGTGCCAGCAGTGAATCAGGGCAATTTGAAGCTTTCTTT. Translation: CASSESGQFEAFF. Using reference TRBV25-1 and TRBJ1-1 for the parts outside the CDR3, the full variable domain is EADIYQTPRYLVIGTGKKITLECSQTMGHDKMYWYQQDPGMELHLIHYSYGVNSTEKGDLSSESTVSRIRTEHFPLTLESARPSHTSQYLCASSESGQFEAFFGQGTRLTVV.

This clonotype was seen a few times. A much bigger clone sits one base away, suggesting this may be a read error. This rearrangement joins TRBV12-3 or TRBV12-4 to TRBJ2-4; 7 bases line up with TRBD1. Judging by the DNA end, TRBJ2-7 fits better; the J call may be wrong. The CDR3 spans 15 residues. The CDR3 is CANRPRTGSYHEQYF. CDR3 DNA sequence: TGTGCCAACAGACCGAGGACAGGTAGCTACCACGAGCAGTACTTC.

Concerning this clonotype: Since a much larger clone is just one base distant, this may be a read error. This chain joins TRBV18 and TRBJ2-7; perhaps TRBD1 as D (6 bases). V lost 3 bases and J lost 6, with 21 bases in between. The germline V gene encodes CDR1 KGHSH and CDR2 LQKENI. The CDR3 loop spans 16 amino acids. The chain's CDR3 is CASSPGQGQGYCEQYF. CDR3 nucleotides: TGTGCCAGCTCACCCGGTCAGGGGCAGGGCTACTGCGAGCAGTACTTC. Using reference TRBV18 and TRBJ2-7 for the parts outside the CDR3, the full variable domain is NAGVMQNPRHLVRRRGQEARLRCSPMKGHSHVYWYRQLPEEGLKFMVYLQKENIIDESGMPKERFSAEFPKEGPSILRIQQVVRGDSAAYFCASSPGQGQGYCEQYFGPGTRLTVT.

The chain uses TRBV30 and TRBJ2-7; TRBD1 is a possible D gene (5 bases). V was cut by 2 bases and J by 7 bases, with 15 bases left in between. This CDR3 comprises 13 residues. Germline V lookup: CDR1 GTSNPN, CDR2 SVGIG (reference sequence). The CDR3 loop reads CAWSTTAPREQYF. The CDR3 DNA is TGTGCCTGGAGTACGACAGCTCCACGGGAGCAGTACTTC. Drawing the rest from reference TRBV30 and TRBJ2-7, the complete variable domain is SQTIHQWPATLVQPVGSPLSLECTVEGTSNPNLYWYRQAAGRGLQLLFYSVGIGQISSEVPQNLSASRPQDRQFILSSKKLLLSDSGFYLCAWSTTAPREQYFGPGTRLTVT.

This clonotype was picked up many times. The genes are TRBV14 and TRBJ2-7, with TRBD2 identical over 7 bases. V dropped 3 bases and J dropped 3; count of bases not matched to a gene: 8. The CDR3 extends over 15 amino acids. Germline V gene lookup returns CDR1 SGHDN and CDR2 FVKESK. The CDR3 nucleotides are TGTGCCAGCAGCCACCTAGCGGTCGCCCGCTACGAGCAGTACTTC. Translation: CASSHLAVARYEQYF.

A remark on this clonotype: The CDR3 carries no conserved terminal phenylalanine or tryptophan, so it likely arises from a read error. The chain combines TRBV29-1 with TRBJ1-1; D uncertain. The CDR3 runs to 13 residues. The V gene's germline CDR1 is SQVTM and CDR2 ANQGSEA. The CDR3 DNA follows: TGCAGTGTTGAAACTGACATCCACACTGAAGCTTTCTGT. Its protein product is CSVETDIHTEAFC.

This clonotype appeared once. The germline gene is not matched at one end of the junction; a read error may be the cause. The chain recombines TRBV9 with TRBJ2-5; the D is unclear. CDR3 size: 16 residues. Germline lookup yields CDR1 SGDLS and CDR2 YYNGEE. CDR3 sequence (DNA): TGTGCCAGCAGCGTAGGGGGATCCGACCTCCAAGAGACCCGGTACTTC. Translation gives CASSVGGSDLQETRYF.

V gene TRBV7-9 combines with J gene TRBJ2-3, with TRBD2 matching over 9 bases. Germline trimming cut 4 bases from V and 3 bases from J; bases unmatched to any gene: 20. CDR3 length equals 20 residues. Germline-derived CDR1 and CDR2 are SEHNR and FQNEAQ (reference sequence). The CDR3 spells CASSSNDNSGGYQVTDTQYF. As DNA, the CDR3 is TGTGCCAGCAGCTCAAATGACAATAGCGGGGGTTACCAGGTGACAGATACGCAGTATTTT.

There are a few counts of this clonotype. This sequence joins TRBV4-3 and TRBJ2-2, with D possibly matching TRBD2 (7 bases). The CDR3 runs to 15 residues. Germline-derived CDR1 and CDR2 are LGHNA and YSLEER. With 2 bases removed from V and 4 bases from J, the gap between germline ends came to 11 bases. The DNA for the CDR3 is TGCGCCAGCAGCCAACGGGGGGCGGGCACCGGGGAGCTGTTTTTT. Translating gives CASSQRGAGTGELFF.

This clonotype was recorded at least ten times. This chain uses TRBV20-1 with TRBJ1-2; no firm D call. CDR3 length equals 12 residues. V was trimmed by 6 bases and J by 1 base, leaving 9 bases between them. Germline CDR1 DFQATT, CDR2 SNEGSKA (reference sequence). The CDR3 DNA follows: TGCAGTGCCCACAGATTTAACTATGGCTACACCTTC. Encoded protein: CSAHRFNYGYTF.

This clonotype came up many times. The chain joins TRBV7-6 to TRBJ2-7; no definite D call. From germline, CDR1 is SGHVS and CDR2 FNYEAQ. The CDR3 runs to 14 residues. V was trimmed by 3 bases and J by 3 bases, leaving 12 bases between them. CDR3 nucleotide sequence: TGTGCCAGCAGCTTGGATCCAGGAAACTACGAGCAGTACTTC. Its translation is CASSLDPGNYEQYF.

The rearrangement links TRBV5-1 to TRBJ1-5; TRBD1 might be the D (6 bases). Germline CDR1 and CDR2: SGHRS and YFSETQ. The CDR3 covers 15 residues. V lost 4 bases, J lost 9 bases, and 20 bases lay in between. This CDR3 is CASSPLETGYGPQHF. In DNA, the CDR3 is TGCGCCAGCAGCCCGCTAGAAACAGGGTATGGGCCCCAGCATTTT. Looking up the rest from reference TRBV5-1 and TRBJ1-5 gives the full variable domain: KAGVTQTPRYLIKTRGQQVTLSCSPISGHRSVSWYQQTPGQGLQFLFEYFSETQRNKGNFPGRFSGRQFSNSRSEMNVSTLELGDSALYLCASSPLETGYGPQHFGDGTRLSIL.

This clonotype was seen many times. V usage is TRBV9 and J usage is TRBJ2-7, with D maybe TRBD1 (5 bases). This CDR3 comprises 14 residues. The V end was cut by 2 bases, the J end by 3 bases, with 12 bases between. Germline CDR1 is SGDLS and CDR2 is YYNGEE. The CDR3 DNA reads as TGTGCCAGCAGCGTTGGTTTCAGGGACTACGAGCAGTACTTC. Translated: CASSVGFRDYEQYF. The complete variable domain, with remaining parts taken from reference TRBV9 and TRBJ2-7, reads DSGVTQTPKHLITATGQRVTLRCSPRSGDLSVYWYQQSLDQGLQFLIQYYNGEERAKGNILERFSAQQFPDLHSELNLSSLELGDSALYFCASSVGFRDYEQYFGPGTRLTVT.